These 17 T cell receptor beta chains originate from one sample sequenced in a study of cytotoxic CD8 clonotypes in ibrutinib-treated CLL listed by TCRdb under 2021. According to the study, the label for this sample's time point signals: approximately 11 months on ibrutinib. Library creation used the immunoSEQ multiplex PCR assay. TCRdb took this table from immuneACCESS and kept in-frame rearrangements with V and J called. Such tables lack part of the clones; where checked against another copy, unresolved V genes explain under half of the gap, and the rest is unexplained. This sample has tens of thousands of clones in its table, and nearly 70% of those were observed once. Roughly 14% of the sample is held by the ten biggest clonotypes. Sample: PBMCs, taken after 12 months of ibrutinib treatment. These receptors were collected from a human donor with chronic lymphocytic leukemia.

The rearrangement links TRBV6-6 to TRBJ2-1; 11 positions match TRBD2. Germline V gives CDR1 MNHNY, CDR2 SVGAGI (reference sequence). This CDR3 region has 16 residues. After removal of 6 bases from V and 7 bases from J, the junction contained 11 bases not matched to a gene. In DNA, the CDR3 is TGTGCCAGCAGCCGCCCACTAGCGGGAGTCGAAAATGAGCAGTTCTTC. Residues: CASSRPLAGVENEQFF.

This chain connects TRBV9 to TRBJ2-1; 8 bases line up with TRBD2. In germline, CDR1 is SGDLS, CDR2 YYNGEE. V shed 2 bases and J 7 bases; nucleotides not matched to a gene: 5. The CDR3 runs to 14 residues. CDR3 in amino acids: CASSVSGTGNEQFF. CDR3 in DNA: TGTGCCAGCAGCGTTAGCGGGACGGGTAATGAGCAGTTCTTC.

V gene TRBV6-1 combines with J gene TRBJ1-2; perhaps TRBD1 as D (6 bases). This CDR3 contains 14 residues. Germline-derived CDR1 and CDR2 are MNHNS and SASEGT. V lost 1 base, J lost 5 bases, and 11 bases lay in between. The CDR3 coding sequence is TGTGCCAGCAGTGAAGAGGTCAGGGGATATGGCTACACCTTC. This translates into CASSEEVRGYGYTF.

V is TRBV27 and J is TRBJ2-7, with 12 bases identical to TRBD2. CDR3 length: 14 amino acids. Germline values: CDR1 MNHEY, CDR2 SMNVEV (reference sequence). V shed 4 bases, J shed 2 bases, and the junction held 0 bases outside the gene matches. CDR3 sequence (DNA): TGTGCCAGCAGTTCTAGCGGGAGGGCCTACGAGCAGTACTTC. This translates into CASSSSGRAYEQYF.

The chain links TRBV25-1 to TRBJ1-4, with TRBD1 identical over 7 bases. In germline, CDR1 is MGHDK, CDR2 SYGVNS. J lost 7 bases, V lost 1 base, and 6 bases had no gene match. CDR3 length: 15 residues. The CDR3 is CASSEFDRAFEKLFF. The CDR3 DNA follows: TGTGCCAGCAGTGAATTTGACAGGGCCTTTGAAAAACTGTTTTTT.

The chain recombines TRBV10-2 with TRBJ2-1; D not certain. Germline V gives CDR1 WSHSY, CDR2 SAAADI. The V end lost 1 base, the J end lost 2 bases, and 12 bases lay between the germline ends. The CDR3 spans 16 residues. CDR3 sequence reads: CASSEFTTMAYNEQFF. CDR3 DNA: TGCGCCAGCAGTGAGTTTACTACCATGGCCTACAATGAGCAGTTCTTC.

DNA for the CDR3: TGTGCCAGCAGCTCCATTACGCTTCCCGACAATGAGCAGTTCTTC. Translation gives CASSSITLPDNEQFF. This sequence joins TRBV7-6 and TRBJ2-1, with no clear D. V was clipped by 4 bases and J by 5 bases, with 15 bases between them. Germline CDR1 and CDR2: SGHVS and FNYEAQ. CDR3 length: 15 residues.

The V gene is TRBV10-2, the J gene TRBJ2-1; D ambiguous. The germline gives CDR1 WSHSY, CDR2 SAAADI. Trimming took 5 bases from V and 3 from J, leaving 5 bases between them. CDR3 size: 12 residues. CDR3: CASSPDYNEQFF. CDR3 bases: TGCGCCAGCAGTCCCGACTACAATGAGCAGTTCTTC.

The rearrangement links TRBV2 to TRBJ1-5, with 8 nucleotides matching TRBD1. The CDR3 extends over 15 amino acids. CDR1 and CDR2 (germline): SNHLY, FYNNEI. J lost 6 bases, V lost 6 bases, and 10 bases had no gene match. CDR3: CASRPQGAAGQPQHF. DNA for the CDR3: TGTGCCAGCAGACCTCAGGGGGCCGCAGGTCAGCCCCAGCATTTT. Complete variable domain (other parts from reference TRBV2 and TRBJ1-5): EPEVTQTPSHQVTQMGQEVILRCVPISNHLYFYWYRQILGQKVEFLVSFYNNEISEKSEIFDDQFSVERPDGSNFTLKIRSTKLEDSAMYFCASRPQGAAGQPQHFGDGTRLSIL.

The chain carries TRBV20-1 and TRBJ2-1; D gene unclear. Between the trimmed V and J ends, which lost 7 bases and 1 base, there was a span of 2 bases. The germline V gene has CDR1 DFQATT and CDR2 SNEGSKA (reference sequence). This CDR3 region has 10 residues. The CDR3 region is CSGSYNEQFF. The CDR3 DNA follows: TGCAGTGGGTCCTACAATGAGCAGTTCTTC.

The chain has TRBV7-8 and TRBJ1-2, with a weak D call TRBD1 (5 bases). The V gene lost 5 bases and the J gene lost 5 bases, with 15 bases spanning the gap. In germline, CDR1 is SGHVS, CDR2 FQNEAQ. The CDR3 is made up of 14 amino acids. The CDR3 DNA reads as TGTGCCAGCAGCGTAACCCAGGGCCCTTATGGCTACACCTTC. It encodes CASSVTQGPYGYTF.

This clone appeared a few times. The gene calls are TRBV28 and TRBJ1-4, with D possibly TRBD1 on 5 matching bases. Germline lookup yields CDR1 MDHEN and CDR2 SYDVKM. V shed 6 bases and J shed 5 bases, with 13 bases lying between them. The CDR3 runs to 14 residues. The CDR3 region has the DNA TGTGCCAGCAGGCCGACAGCCAGAAATGAAAAACTGTTTTTT. This codes for CASRPTARNEKLFF.

The chain recombines TRBV6-1 with TRBJ2-2; D call uncertain. Germline assignment: CDR1 MNHNS and CDR2 SASEGT. V was clipped by 8 bases and J by 3 bases, with 4 bases between them. The CDR3 extends over 11 amino acids. CDR3 residues: CASGYTGELFF. CDR3 in DNA: TGTGCCAGCGGTTACACCGGGGAGCTGTTTTTT.

This chain connects TRBV27 to TRBJ2-3, with D perhaps matching TRBD1 or TRBD2 (6 bases each). Germline lookup yields CDR1 MNHEY and CDR2 SMNVEV (reference sequence). V lost 5 bases and J 5 bases, leaving 17 bases between the germline ends. The CDR3 has 15 residues. For the CDR3, the DNA is TGTGCCAGCAGTCCTGGTGGGGGGCTGGGAGATACGCAGTATTTT. It specifies CASSPGGGLGDTQYF.

The rearrangement links TRBV2 to TRBJ2-1; D remains ambiguous. The V gene lost 5 bases and the J gene lost 4 bases, with 9 bases spanning the gap. Germline V gene sequence: CDR1 SNHLY, CDR2 FYNNEI. The CDR3 extends over 13 amino acids. The CDR3 nucleotides read TGTGCCAGCAGTCACGGAGTGTACAATGAGCAGTTCTTC. Protein: CASSHGVYNEQFF.

This clone was seen a handful of times. The J gene is TRBJ1-5, the V gene TRBV30; the D gene is possibly TRBD1 (5 bases). Between the trimmed V and J ends, which lost 0 bases and 3 bases, there was a span of 12 bases. The CDR3 has 15 amino acids. CDR1 is GTSNPN, CDR2 SVGIG, per germline (reference sequence). CDR3 in amino acids: CAWSVGPGPNQPQHF. CDR3 DNA sequence: TGTGCCTGGAGTGTAGGGCCGGGGCCCAATCAGCCCCAGCATTTT.

The sample holds one count of this clone. The chain has TRBV6-1 and TRBJ1-2; 8 nucleotides line up with TRBD1. The CDR3 covers 12 residues. Germline V gene data show CDR1 as MNHNS and CDR2 as SASEGT. V lost 7 bases, J lost 8 bases, and 6 bases stayed unmatched. The CDR3 DNA reads as TGTGCCAGCACTTCGACAGGGGAAGGCTACACCTTC. It yields the protein CASTSTGEGYTF.